This TCR beta chain was recorded in a study of tumor-infiltrating T cells and Merkel cell polyomavirus (dated by TCRdb to about 2017). Regarding the study in general: CD8+ T cells specific for the Merkel cell polyomavirus KLL epitope were examined in Merkel cell carcinoma patients. In roughly 15 samples, TRB sequencing was done on KLL-tetramer-sorted cells from blood or tumor-infiltrating lymphocytes, along with about 13 matched whole-tumor samples. Disease stage at presentation varied among the patients, and patient follow-up lasted a median of about 2.6 years, ranging from 1.1 to 6.0 years. Varied, non-standardized therapies, including chemotherapy, radiation and immunotherapies, were received by the patients. Most whole-tumor samples were approximately 23-micron curls cut from formalin-fixed, paraffin-embedded tissue blocks. Across the study, one tumor sample was obtained as a frozen nodal tumor digest and one as a flash-frozen core biopsy of a metastasis.

A remark on this clone: The specificity of this receptor is unknown. It has no much larger one-base neighbor in the sample; base qualities were not kept.

From the cysteine up to the phenylalanine, the CDR3 has a length of 18 residues. CDR3 DNA is the only sequence kept; it has 54 bases, read in frame from the first base. The germline V gene encodes CDR1 SGHTA and CDR2 FQGNSA. The V end gives up 1 base and the J end 4 bases, leaving 12 bases in the junction not matched to a gene. Robust positive staining for Merkel cell polyomavirus Large T antigen was observed by immunohistochemistry in the tumors of all patients. Eleven to twelve Merkel cell carcinoma patients were included, each with robust KLL-tetramer+ populations (above 0.04% of CD8+ T cells) in blood and/or cultured TIL. All patients were Caucasian, with a median age of roughly 65 years and a range of roughly 45 to 77 years. Lymph node tumors were analyzed for patients with unknown primaries presenting with nodal disease, or where primary tissue was insufficient. The method was the immunoSEQ multiplex PCR assay. Genomic DNA extraction, TRB sequencing and normalization were performed by Adaptive Biotechnologies (Seattle, WA). As for the authors' bioinformatics: Clonality was computed as one minus Shannon entropy of productive TRB sequences normalized by log2 of unique productive sequences. To identify KLL-specific clonotypes in tumors, TCRbeta CDR3 amino acid sequences were matched against the sequences from the tetramer-sorted sample of each patient. TCRdb mirrors the immuneACCESS table, restricted to in-frame sequences. Some clones are absent from its copies; in checked studies, under half trace to an unresolved V gene, and the reason for the others is unknown. That table furnishes V, J and clone size, whereas the DNA furnished D and trimming. This sample is represented by around 25,000 clones; around nine tenths of them were singletons. 2.5% to 3% of the sample lies in the top ten.

General study outcomes and caveats: A higher fraction of KLL-specific T cells within tumors (about 1.8-18% versus about 0-0.15%) was associated with significantly better MCC-specific survival. A greater number of unique KLL-specific clonotypes in tumors (roughly 5-108 vs 0-3) was associated with a significant advantage in MCC-specific survival (P = 0.0051). KLL-specific TRB repertoires proved diverse and largely private: among several hundred unique sequences, only one clonotype was public, and a couple of patients shared that clonotype. The study examined just one viral epitope, so T cells targeting other Merkel cell polyomavirus epitopes were not captured. The small sample size of the study (n of about twelve patients) is a limitation.

The sample comprised lymph node tissue. This chain is built from TRBV7-2 and TRBJ2-3, with TRBD2 matching 9 junction bases. The TCR originated in a middle-aged man with Merkel cell carcinoma. The CDR3 has the sequence CASSLVPPGLASSDTQYF. The DNA reads TGTGCCAGCAGCTTAGTACCCCCGGGACTAGCAAGTTCAGATACGCAGTATTTT.